Below are 7 T cell receptor beta chains sequenced from a single sample in a study of control samples from healthy donors and cancer patients. Measured with immunoSEQ multiplex PCR; TCRdb has only the in-frame clones, and not every one. The sample comprises 95,000 to 150,000 clones, 89% of which are singletons, and 40% rests with the top ten. The specimen was blood. Source of these receptors: a man aged 45-65 years in good health.

The J gene is TRBJ1-2, the V gene TRBV19; D not resolved. Germline V gene sequence: CDR1 LNHDA, CDR2 SQIVND (reference sequence). The CDR3 extends over 16 amino acids. V lost 0 bases to trimming and J lost 0 bases, with 11 bases between them. CDR3 bases: TGTGCCAGTAGTATAGATCGATGGAACTCTAACTATGGCTACACCTTC. Translation gives CASSIDRWNSNYGYTF. The variable domain in full, with the rest retrieved from reference TRBV19 and TRBJ1-2, is DGGITQSPKYLFRKEGQNVTLSCEQNLNHDAMYWYRQDPGQGLRLIYYSQIVNDFQKGDIAEGYSVSREKKESFPLTVTSAQKNPTAFYLCASSIDRWNSNYGYTFGSGTRLTVV.

Remarks on this clone: At one end, the junction sequence differs from germline, possibly due to a read error. The CDR3 here is CASRDRALTRNTEAFF. The CDR3 DNA follows: TGTGCCAGCCGTGATCGGGCCCTGACCCGTAACACTGAAGCTTTCTTT. The V gene is TRBV6-1, the J gene TRBJ1-1; D is uncertain. This CDR3 contains 16 residues. CDR1 is MNHNS and CDR2 is SASEGT in the germline V gene.

V is TRBV27 and J is TRBJ2-1; 9 bases are shared with TRBD2. V shed 2 bases and J 6 bases; nucleotides not matched to a gene: 14. The CDR3 length is 18 residues. CDR1 is MNHEY, CDR2 SMNVEV, per germline (reference sequence). The CDR3 DNA follows: TGTGCCAGCAGTTTAAGCCCCCCACTTAGCGGGGGTCGCAATGAGCAGTTCTTC. Its protein product is CASSLSPPLSGGRNEQFF.

The V and J genes are TRBV2 and TRBJ1-6, with D unresolved. V was cut by 1 base and J by 10 bases, with 14 bases left in between. Germline lookup yields CDR1 SNHLY and CDR2 FYNNEI. The CDR3 is made up of 15 amino acids. The chain's CDR3 is CASSEGSRTDSPLHF. CDR3 in DNA: TGTGCCAGCAGTGAAGGGAGCAGAACGGACTCACCCCTCCACTTT.

The chain employs TRBV12-3 or TRBV12-4 and TRBJ2-5, with TRBD2 as a possible D gene (5 bases). This CDR3 has 13 residues. V dropped 9 bases and J dropped 0 bases, with 11 bases sitting between them. For the CDR3, the DNA is TGTGCCAGTGAGAGAGGGAACCAAGAGACCCAGTACTTC. Translating it yields CASERGNQETQYF.

This clone was observed once. Other DNA sequences within the sample encode an identical CDR3. V and J are TRBV29-1 and TRBJ2-5; a weak D match, TRBD1 (6 bases). CDR1 is SQVTM, CDR2 ANQGSEA, per germline. V was cut by 3 bases and J by 5 bases, with 10 bases left in between. There are 12 residues in the CDR3. The CDR3 is CSVDRGRETQYF. The CDR3 nucleotides are TGCAGCGTTGACAGGGGTCGGGAGACCCAGTACTTC.

This clone turned up a few times. This sequence joins TRBV11-3 and TRBJ1-1, with D possibly TRBD1 on 5 matching bases. The CDR3 has 12 amino acids. Germline CDR1 is SGHNT and CDR2 is YENEEA. V lost 4 bases, J lost 7 bases, and 10 bases lay in between. CDR3 region: CASSSPRGEAFF. CDR3 sequence (DNA): TGTGCCAGCAGCTCTCCGAGGGGTGAAGCTTTCTTT.